This is a list of T cell receptor beta chains from one sample in a study of regulatory T cells in long-lasting Graves disease. Each CDR3 protein is one row after TCRdb ran MiXCR on the multiplex PCR reads. The table has around 400,000 distinct CDR3 sequences, about 14% seen once. The material was peripheral blood mononuclear cells (PBMCs), obtained at new diagnosis, from a patient treated with antithyroid drugs. These receptors all come from a female donor with Graves disease. Each CDR3 is given with its conserved first and last residue. Fields, in order: J gene, D gene, clone size, CDR3 length, V gene, CDR3 protein, CDR3 DNA. A D gene is named only where the DNA matches it firmly. Not every row has a clone size; where given, it reads once, few, many or a size class.

J gene: TRBJ2-7
D gene: TRBD1
clone size: NA
CDR3 length: 15
V gene: TRBV20-1
CDR3 protein: CSARDYGQGRGEQYF
CDR3 DNA: TGCAGTGCTAGAGATTACGGACAGGGAAGGGGAGAGCAGTACTTC

J gene: TRBJ2-6
D gene: NA
clone size: many
CDR3 length: 13
V gene: TRBV20-1
CDR3 protein: CSARFPGANVLTF
CDR3 DNA: TGCAGTGCCCGGTTTCCTGGGGCCAACGTCCTGACTTTC

J gene: TRBJ1-1
D gene: NA
clone size: many
CDR3 length: 13
V gene: TRBV7-9
CDR3 protein: CASSPADRTEAFF
CDR3 DNA: TGTGCCAGCAGCCCAGCGGATCGCACTGAAGCTTTCTTT

J gene: TRBJ2-5
D gene: NA
clone size: many
CDR3 length: 15
V gene: TRBV20-1
CDR3 protein: CSVILKRGGRETQYF
CDR3 DNA: TGCAGTGTCATCCTAAAGAGGGGAGGCCGGGAGACCCAGTACTTC

J gene: TRBJ2-3
D gene: NA
clone size: many
CDR3 length: 15
V gene: TRBV29-1
CDR3 protein: CSVAQGRGPGVTQYF
CDR3 DNA: TGCAGCGTCGCCCAGGGGAGGGGCCCTGGAGTCACGCAGTATTTT

J gene: TRBJ1-1
D gene: TRBD1
clone size: NA
CDR3 length: 15
V gene: TRBV30
CDR3 protein: CAWSVWGTANTEAFF
CDR3 DNA: TGTGCCTGGAGTGTATGGGGGACAGCGAACACTGAAGCTTTCTTT

J gene: TRBJ1-1
D gene: NA
clone size: many
CDR3 length: 12
V gene: TRBV7-3
CDR3 protein: CASSFSVTEAFF
CDR3 DNA: TGTGCCAGCAGTTTCAGCGTCACTGAAGCTTTCTTT

J gene: TRBJ2-1
D gene: NA
clone size: few
CDR3 length: 14
V gene: TRBV12-3/TRBV12-4
CDR3 protein: CASSFEGGNNEQFF
CDR3 DNA: TGTGCCAGCAGTTTCGAGGGCGGTAACAATGAGCAGTTCTTC

J gene: TRBJ2-7
D gene: TRBD1
clone size: many
CDR3 length: 15
V gene: TRBV20-1
CDR3 protein: CSARAAQGVEVQQYF
CDR3 DNA: TGCAGTGCTAGAGCGGCCCAGGGGGTTGAGGTCCAGCAGTACTTC

J gene: TRBJ2-1
D gene: NA
clone size: NA
CDR3 length: 15
V gene: TRBV20-1
CDR3 protein: CSAQPSRAAYNEQFF
CDR3 DNA: TGCAGTGCCCAACCTAGCAGGGCGGCCTACAATGAGCAGTTCTTC

J gene: TRBJ2-5
D gene: NA
clone size: many
CDR3 length: 13
V gene: TRBV20-1
CDR3 protein: CSARDQSLRTQYF
CDR3 DNA: TGCAGTGCTAGAGATCAAAGTTTGAGGACCCAGTACTTC